This T cell receptor (beta chain) was retrieved from a study of blood T cell repertoires in COVID-19. Across the whole study: PBMCs, B-cell-depleted T cells, or T cells were the source of the cDNA or gDNA that made up the material.

Germline CDR1 SEHNR, CDR2 FQNEAQ (reference sequence). The CDR3 runs 14 residues. The V segment lost 10 bases and the J segment 4 bases; nucleotides outside the gene matches: 10. The Seattle site enrolled patients during active infection and followed them longitudinally. In the study's own analysis: Amplification of reference gene primers provided the estimated nucleated cell counts. The protocol was immunoSEQ multiplex PCR, while the TCRdb copy is restricted to in-frame clones and leaves out a portion. D and trimming were read from the DNA, whereas the V and J calls and clone size are those reported in that table. Here the sample spans over 100,000 clones, about 89% being singletons.

The receptor comes from a woman between 70 and 85 years old with COVID-19, enrolled during active disease. The source material was peripheral blood. V is TRBV7-9 and J is TRBJ1-1, with 9 bases identical to TRBD1. CDR3 DNA sequence: TGTGCCACCCCGGGACAGGGTTTGGGCACTGAAGCTTTCTTT. It yields the protein CATPGQGLGTEAFF.